The rows below give T cell receptor beta chains drawn from one sample of a study of blood T cell repertoires in COVID-19. Measured with immunoSEQ multiplex PCR; TCRdb has only the in-frame clones, and not every one. The sample shows more than 150,000 clones, roughly 84% of them seen only once. Sequenced sample: peripheral blood. The source of these receptors is a man aged 45 to 65 with active or convalescent COVID-19. Both conserved end residues are part of each CDR3. The D gene is left open where the match is weak. Size values are once, few and many counts, or a class for expanded clones, and some rows have none.

V gene: TRBV6-2/TRBV6-3; D gene: TRBD2; CDR3 length: 17; clone size: few; J gene: TRBJ2-2; CDR3 protein: CASSYRSSGEDTGELFF; CDR3 DNA: TGTGCCAGCAGTTACAGGTCTAGCGGGGAGGACACCGGGGAGCTGTTTTTT
V gene: TRBV7-2; D gene: TRBD1; CDR3 length: 15; clone size: -; J gene: TRBJ2-1; CDR3 protein: CASSRPGQGYNEQFF; CDR3 DNA: TGTGCCAGCAGCAGACCGGGACAGGGTTACAATGAGCAGTTCTTC
V gene: TRBV2; D gene: TRBD1; CDR3 length: 15; clone size: -; J gene: TRBJ2-7; CDR3 protein: CASSEREGGFYEQYF; CDR3 DNA: TGTGCCAGCAGTGAACGTGAAGGGGGCTTCTACGAGCAGTACTTC
V gene: TRBV19; D gene: -; CDR3 length: 14; clone size: -; J gene: TRBJ2-1; CDR3 protein: CASSIGGGADEQFF; CDR3 DNA: TGTGCCAGTAGTATAGGTGGGGGGGCGGATGAGCAGTTCTTC
V gene: TRBV2; D gene: -; CDR3 length: 17; clone size: -; J gene: TRBJ1-6; CDR3 protein: CASSEDILRGWNSPLHF; CDR3 DNA: TGTGCCAGCAGTGAAGATATTTTAAGGGGTTGGAATTCACCCCTCCACTTT
V gene: TRBV2; D gene: TRBD2; CDR3 length: 17; clone size: few; J gene: TRBJ2-2; CDR3 protein: CASSVAGGHANTGELFF; CDR3 DNA: TGTGCCAGCTCTGTAGCGGGGGGACACGCGAACACCGGGGAGCTGTTTTTT
V gene: TRBV7-3; D gene: -; CDR3 length: 15; clone size: -; J gene: TRBJ2-2; CDR3 protein: CASSFDPGNTGELFF; CDR3 DNA: TGTGCCAGCAGCTTCGATCCAGGGAACACCGGGGAGCTGTTTTTT
V gene: TRBV6-2/TRBV6-3; D gene: TRBD1; CDR3 length: 16; clone size: -; J gene: TRBJ2-7; CDR3 protein: CASSSTGQGVSYEQYF; CDR3 DNA: TGTGCCAGCAGTTCCACCGGACAGGGGGTTTCCTACGAGCAGTACTTC
V gene: TRBV7-2; D gene: -; CDR3 length: 16; clone size: -; J gene: TRBJ1-5; CDR3 protein: CASSFPPGDVGQPQHF; CDR3 DNA: TGTGCCAGCAGCTTTCCCCCCGGGGATGTGGGTCAGCCCCAGCATTTT
V gene: TRBV7-9; D gene: TRBD1; CDR3 length: 15; clone size: -; J gene: TRBJ1-4; CDR3 protein: CASSASGTGVGKLFF; CDR3 DNA: TGTGCCAGCAGCGCCTCCGGGACAGGGGTTGGAAAACTGTTTTTT
V gene: TRBV24-1; D gene: -; CDR3 length: 14; clone size: -; J gene: TRBJ1-2; CDR3 protein: CATSDTNLGYGYTF; CDR3 DNA: TGTGCCACCAGTGACACTAACCTCGGGTATGGCTACACCTTC
V gene: TRBV4-2; D gene: -; CDR3 length: 16; clone size: -; J gene: TRBJ1-3; CDR3 protein: CASSQVSETSGNTIYF; CDR3 DNA: TGTGCCAGCAGCCAAGTATCAGAAACCTCTGGAAACACCATATATTTT
V gene: TRBV7-9; D gene: TRBD2; CDR3 length: 16; clone size: -; J gene: TRBJ2-7; CDR3 protein: CASSLGSSGSSYEQYF; CDR3 DNA: TGTGCCAGCAGCTTAGGATCTAGCGGAAGCTCCTACGAGCAGTACTTC
V gene: TRBV4-1; D gene: TRBD1; CDR3 length: 17; clone size: once; J gene: TRBJ2-5; CDR3 protein: CASSQDRGTGSQETQYF; CDR3 DNA: TGCGCCAGCAGCCAAGATCGAGGGACAGGGTCCCAAGAGACCCAGTACTTC
V gene: TRBV15; D gene: TRBD2; CDR3 length: 16; clone size: once; J gene: TRBJ2-7; CDR3 protein: CATSRDRAGVISEQYF; CDR3 DNA: TGTGCCACCAGCAGAGATAGGGCGGGAGTCATCTCCGAGCAGTACTTC
V gene: TRBV6-2/TRBV6-3; D gene: -; CDR3 length: 15; clone size: -; J gene: TRBJ2-1; CDR3 protein: CASSLTAVLYNEQFF; CDR3 DNA: TGTGCCAGCAGCCTCACGGCAGTACTATACAATGAGCAGTTCTTC
V gene: TRBV7-2; D gene: TRBD2; CDR3 length: 18; clone size: once; J gene: TRBJ2-1; CDR3 protein: CASSLRTSGGASYNEQFF; CDR3 DNA: TGTGCCAGCAGCCTCCGGACTAGCGGGGGGGCCTCCTACAATGAGCAGTTCTTC
V gene: TRBV4-2; D gene: TRBD1; CDR3 length: 16; clone size: once; J gene: TRBJ2-3; CDR3 protein: CASSRRQGAITDTQYF; CDR3 DNA: TGTGCCAGCAGCCGTAGACAGGGGGCCATCACAGATACGCAGTATTTT
V gene: TRBV7-9; D gene: TRBD2; CDR3 length: 15; clone size: few; J gene: TRBJ2-7; CDR3 protein: CASSLQGGRGYEQYF; CDR3 DNA: TGTGCCAGCAGCTTACAAGGCGGGAGGGGATACGAGCAGTACTTC
V gene: TRBV9; D gene: -; CDR3 length: 13; clone size: -; J gene: TRBJ2-7; CDR3 protein: CASSVAVGAEQYF; CDR3 DNA: TGTGCCAGCAGCGTAGCTGTTGGGGCCGAGCAGTACTTC
V gene: TRBV4-2; D gene: TRBD1; CDR3 length: 13; clone size: -; J gene: TRBJ1-1; CDR3 protein: CASSPDRWTEAFF; CDR3 DNA: TGTGCCAGCAGCCCGGACAGGTGGACTGAAGCTTTCTTT
V gene: TRBV6-4; D gene: -; CDR3 length: 14; clone size: -; J gene: TRBJ2-7; CDR3 protein: CASQSGPRGDEQYF; CDR3 DNA: TGTGCCAGCCAATCAGGCCCTCGCGGGGACGAGCAGTACTTC
V gene: TRBV3-1/TRBV3-2; D gene: -; CDR3 length: 12; clone size: few; J gene: TRBJ1-5; CDR3 protein: CASSRPGGSQHF; CDR3 DNA: TGTGCCAGCAGCCGCCCCGGGGGGTCCCAGCATTTT
V gene: TRBV6-5; D gene: -; CDR3 length: 13; clone size: -; J gene: TRBJ1-1; CDR3 protein: CASSYFGLSEAFF; CDR3 DNA: TGTGCCAGCAGTTACTTTGGGCTTAGTGAAGCTTTCTTT
V gene: TRBV7-9; D gene: TRBD2; CDR3 length: 17; clone size: -; J gene: TRBJ2-3; CDR3 protein: CASSRYGAVSGTDTQYF; CDR3 DNA: TGTGCCAGCAGCCGATATGGGGCGGTTAGCGGGACAGATACGCAGTATTTT
V gene: TRBV5-1; D gene: TRBD1; CDR3 length: 14; clone size: -; J gene: TRBJ1-1; CDR3 protein: CASREGGERAEAFF; CDR3 DNA: TGCGCCAGCAGAGAAGGGGGCGAAAGGGCTGAAGCTTTCTTT
V gene: TRBV10-3; D gene: -; CDR3 length: 16; clone size: -; J gene: TRBJ1-3; CDR3 protein: CAISDQIQGTGNTIYF; CDR3 DNA: TGTGCCATCAGTGATCAAATACAGGGTACTGGAAACACCATATATTTT
V gene: TRBV10-3; D gene: TRBD1; CDR3 length: 16; clone size: once; J gene: TRBJ1-1; CDR3 protein: CAISEHRGQANTEAFF; CDR3 DNA: TGTGCCATCAGTGAACACAGGGGGCAGGCGAACACTGAAGCTTTCTTT
V gene: TRBV5-6; D gene: -; CDR3 length: 17; clone size: -; J gene: TRBJ2-7; CDR3 protein: CASSLLSRDSFSYEQYF; CDR3 DNA: TGTGCCAGCAGCTTGCTGTCGCGGGACTCCTTTTCCTACGAGCAGTACTTC
V gene: TRBV19; D gene: -; CDR3 length: 15; clone size: -; J gene: TRBJ2-7; CDR3 protein: CASSMTDLPTYEQYF; CDR3 DNA: TGTGCCAGTAGTATGACGGACTTACCAACCTACGAGCAGTACTTC